This T cell receptor beta chain was sequenced during a study of CD8+ T cells in alopecia areata (dated 2018 in TCRdb). Notes on the research overall: Skin from C3H/HeJ donors aged about 6-12 months with spontaneous alopecia was grafted onto female C3H/HeJ recipients aged roughly 6-11 weeks. In humans, TCRbeta sequencing was performed on scalp tissue and on sorted CD4+ and CD8+ peripheral blood T cells from healthy controls and from patients with patchy or totalis/universalis alopecia areata. Amplification of TCRbeta CDR3 regions was done by immunoSEQ multiplex PCR using 35 Vbeta forward primers and 13 Jbeta reverse primers. Scalp clonality was compared among normal scalp (n=4), patchy alopecia areata scalp (n=8), and alopecia totalis/universalis scalp (n=8). RNA was extracted with the PAXgene miRNA kit for fixed scalp, the miRNeasy kit for PBMCs, and the RNeasy kit for mouse skin. In both human patients and the C3H/HeJ mouse model, the study applied high-throughput TCRbeta sequencing to look at T cell clonal expansion in alopecia areata. Broader findings and caveats from the paper: Unlike mouse skin, which is dominated by gammadelta T cells, normal human skin has resident alphabeta T cells that are also sequenced, and this complicates analysis of the scalp TCR repertoire. Lesional scalp, especially in alopecia totalis/universalis, showed higher clonality and more expanded CD8+ clones than normal scalp, suggesting antigenic drive. TCR sequences shared between patients were less clear than in mice, possibly partly because of HLA diversity in the patient population.

Pooled mouse cutaneous lymph node cells were stained for CD4, CD8alpha, NKG2D, NKG2ACE and other markers, then sorted on a BD Influx. For this clone: No antigen is known for it. Gene designations and germline sequences in this entry are those of the mouse. Read sequence stops 4 residues before the CDR3 end, and the germline J gene provides the missing end.

From V the trimming removes 0 bases and from J it removes 1 base, while the gene matches leave 4 bases of the junction unaccounted for. The germline V gene gives CDR1 as NNHDY and CDR2 as SYVADS. CDR3 length: 16 amino acids, cysteine to phenylalanine. The DNA covers only part of the CDR3, 36 bases in frame from base 1. Libraries were built with the immunoSEQ multiplex PCR assay. To provide template for TCR sequencing, every sample had RNA extracted and reverse transcribed into cDNA. SuperScript III was used for first-strand cDNA synthesis, primed with a 2:1 mix of oligo-dT and random hexamers. A synthetic immune receptor repertoire was used to measure amplification bias, and any remaining bias was corrected computationally. Libraries were sequenced on Illumina HiSeq with 60 bp reads covering the CDR3, read from J toward V. The study's own analysis went as follows. After raw reads were preprocessed to remove errors, the CDR3 was defined following IMGT conventions as running from the conserved cysteine to phenylalanine. Clonality was computed by normalizing Shannon entropy by log2 of the number of productive unique TCRs and subtracting the result from 1. Whether scalp clones were CD4 or CD8 was inferred by matching scalp TCRbeta sequences against CD4 and CD8 repertoires sorted from blood. TCRdb took over this immuneACCESS table, retaining in-frame rearrangements with V and J assigned. Such tables are incomplete; in checked studies, under half of the missing clones stem from an unresolved V gene, and the remainder is unexplained. Clonal size and the V and J genes are those of that table, whereas D and trimming came from the DNA. For this sample, about 300,000 clones are listed, none of them singletons. The ten largest clones take up roughly 1.2% of the sample.

Material: CD4+ T cells sorted from a lymph node. The rearrangement combines TRBV13-3 with TRBJ2-1; TRBD1 matches 7 bases in the middle. The clonotype comes from a C3H/HeJ mouse with alopecia areata. The MHC haplotype carried by mice of this strain is H2-k. CDR3 bases read: TGTGCCAGCAGTGATGCTGGGACAGCAAACTATGCT. It codes for CASSDAGTANYA. The entire CDR3 sequence reads CASSDAGTANYAEQFF.